A single TCR beta chain is shown here with its context. Its antigen is still unknown. Germline and junction disagree at one end, which may indicate a read error. This entry comes from a study of T cell repertoires in cytomegalovirus infection. Whole-study results and caveats: The cumulative frequency of public TCR beta families distinguished individuals who carried CMV together with the relevant HLA.

Germline CDR1 reads MDHEN; CDR2 reads SYDVKM. The length of the CDR3 is 18 residues. TCRdb ran MiXCR on the reads and lists one entry per CDR3 protein. The sample shows about 25,000 distinct CDR3 sequences, approximately 22% of them seen only once. V gene TRBV28 combines with J gene TRBJ2-3; TRBD2 is a possible D gene (6 bases). This receptor was taken from a human donor in good health (CMV status not recorded). Some clones in this sample may be carry-over from other donors' samples. The specimen comprised CD8+ T cells from cultured PBMCs, sampled from culture after CMV antigen stimulation. CDR3 sequence (DNA): TGTGCCAGCAGTTTAGAATTGCCGCGGGGTTCTAGCACTGATACGCAGTATTTT. Its translation is CASSLELPRGSSTDTQYF.